This T cell receptor (beta chain) came from a study of OX40 agonist ivuxolimab in advanced cancers. On the study more broadly: An anti-OX40 (CD134) antibody with agonistic activity, ivuxolimab, was administered to patients. Patients achieving partial responses numbered three: one hepatocellular carcinoma case and two cutaneous melanoma cases.

Clones were sequenced by immunoSEQ multiplex PCR, and TCRdb holds only the in-frame ones, with some missing. Among more than 50,000 clones listed, about 90% were seen once. In this sample, this clone turned up once. Enrollment shut out patients with autoimmune disease history or systemic immunosuppression. Blood sampling was done at baseline, cycle 4 day 1, and cycle 7 day 1. The TCR sequence derives from an adult with an advanced solid tumor such as melanoma, head and neck, liver or kidney cancer. Sequencing used CD4+ or CD8+ T cells sorted from blood, obtained in a trial of the OX40 agonist ivuxolimab.

The CDR3 DNA sequence: TGTGCCAGCAGTTACTCGAGGGCTAGCGGGATCAATGAGCAGTTCTTC. Its translation is CASSYSRASGINEQFF. The J gene is TRBJ2-1, the V gene TRBV6-5; 9 bases align to TRBD2. Germline values: CDR1 MNHEY, CDR2 SVGAGI. J was trimmed by 6 bases and V by 0 bases; bases with no gene match: 6. This CDR3 comprises 16 residues.